In its sample, the clone carrying this T cell receptor (beta chain) was seen once. Its antigen is unidentified. This record belongs to a study of shared clonotypes between healthy human individuals. The study, taken as a whole, reports: Non-shared clonotypes had lower generation probabilities than clonotypes shared by all four sorted-subset donors. Generally, naive subsets came out with larger estimated richness than memory subsets.

From CD4+ cells came CD45RA+ naive and CD45RA-negative memory subsets. The method was immunoSEQ multiplex PCR; TCRdb's version includes in-frame clones alone and lacks a portion of them. Here the sample spans some 1.4 million clones, 95% to 97% being singletons. Sequencing used naive CD4+ T cells sorted from blood. Regarding subset: CD45RA+ positively selected. This clonotype originated in a man in his thirties or forties in good health.

The DNA for the CDR3 is TGCGCCAGCAGCTTGCCGGGCGGGAGCCCAGCAGATACGCAGTATTTT. It specifies CASSLPGGSPADTQYF. The V and J genes are TRBV5-1 and TRBJ2-3, with 7 bases aligning to TRBD2. Germline assignment: CDR1 SGHRS and CDR2 YFSETQ. This CDR3 spans 16 amino acids. Trimming cost V 1 base and J 4 bases; bases outside gene matches: 9.